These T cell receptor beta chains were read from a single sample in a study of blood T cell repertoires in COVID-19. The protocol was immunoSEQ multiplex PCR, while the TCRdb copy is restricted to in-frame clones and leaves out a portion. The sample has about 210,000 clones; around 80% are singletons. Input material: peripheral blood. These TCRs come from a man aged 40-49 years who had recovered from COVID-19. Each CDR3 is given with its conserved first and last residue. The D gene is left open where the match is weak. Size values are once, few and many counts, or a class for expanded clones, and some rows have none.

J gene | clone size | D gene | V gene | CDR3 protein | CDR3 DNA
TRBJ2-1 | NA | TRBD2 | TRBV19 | CASKGGSPANEQFF | TGTGCCAGTAAGGGAGGGAGTCCAGCGAATGAGCAGTTCTTC
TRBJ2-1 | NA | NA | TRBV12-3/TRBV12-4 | CASSSRGLGQFF | TGTGCCAGCAGTTCTAGGGGGTTGGGGCAGTTCTTC
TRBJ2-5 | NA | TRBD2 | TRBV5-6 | CASSLTSGGVETQYF | TGTGCCAGCAGCTTGACTAGCGGGGGCGTAGAGACCCAGTACTTC
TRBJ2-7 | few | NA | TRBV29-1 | CSVYGSSYEQYF | TGCAGCGTTTACGGGAGCTCCTACGAGCAGTACTTC
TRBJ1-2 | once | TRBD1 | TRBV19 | CASSIRTGGASSYGYTF | TGTGCCAGTAGTATAAGGACAGGGGGCGCATCTTCCTATGGCTACACCTTC
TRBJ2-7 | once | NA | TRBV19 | CASSRSGQTYEQYF | TGTGCCAGTAGTCGGTCGGGACAAACCTACGAGCAGTACTTC
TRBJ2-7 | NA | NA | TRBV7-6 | CASYKTTGHPAGEQYF | TGTGCCAGCTATAAAACGACAGGACACCCAGCAGGAGAGCAGTACTTC
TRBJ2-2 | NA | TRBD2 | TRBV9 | CASSSGLAGGRGSGELFF | TGTGCCAGCAGCTCCGGACTAGCGGGGGGCCGCGGCAGCGGGGAGCTGTTTTTT
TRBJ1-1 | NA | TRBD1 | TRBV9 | CASSVAGVGDRAVNTEAFF | TGTGCCAGCAGCGTAGCAGGAGTGGGAGACAGGGCAGTTAACACTGAAGCTTTCTTT
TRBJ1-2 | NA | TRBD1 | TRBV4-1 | CASSSPVRDRGYGYTF | TGCGCCAGCAGCTCCCCCGTCCGGGACAGGGGCTATGGCTACACCTTC
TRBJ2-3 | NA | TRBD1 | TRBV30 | CAWSGQGHTQYF | TGTGCCTGGAGTGGACAGGGTCATACGCAGTATTTT
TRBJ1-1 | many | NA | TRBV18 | CASSPGSGNTEAFF | TGTGCCAGCTCACCAGGGTCGGGGAACACTGAAGCTTTCTTT
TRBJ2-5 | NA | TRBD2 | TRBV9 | CASSDQPGLAVGTQYF | TGTGCCAGCAGCGACCAACCGGGACTAGCCGTGGGGACCCAGTACTTC
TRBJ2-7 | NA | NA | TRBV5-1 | CASSLAPMLYEQYF | TGCGCCAGCAGCTTGGCACCTATGCTCTACGAGCAGTACTTC
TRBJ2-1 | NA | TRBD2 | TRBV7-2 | CASSLGLALWNEQFF | TGTGCCAGCAGCCTCGGACTAGCGTTGTGGAATGAGCAGTTCTTC
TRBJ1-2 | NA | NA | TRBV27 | CASRDSDSDYGYTF | TGTGCCAGCAGGGATTCGGACAGTGACTATGGCTACACCTTC
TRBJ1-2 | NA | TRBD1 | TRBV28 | CASSELAQGTAYGYTF | TGTGCCAGCAGCGAACTCGCACAGGGGACTGCGTATGGCTACACCTTC
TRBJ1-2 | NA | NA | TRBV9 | CASSGGVRAGYTF | TGTGCCAGCAGCGGGGGGGTCAGGGCTGGCTACACCTTC
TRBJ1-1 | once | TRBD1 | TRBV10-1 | CASSVTRGQDEAFF | TGCGCCAGCAGTGTAACCAGGGGGCAGGATGAAGCTTTCTTT
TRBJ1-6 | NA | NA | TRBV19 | CASSSSGLDSPLHF | TGTGCCAGTAGTAGCTCGGGACTGGATTCACCCCTCCACTTT
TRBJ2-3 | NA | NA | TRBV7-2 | CASSLGVGAGPATTTQYF | TGTGCCAGCAGCTTGGGGGTCGGAGCGGGCCCCGCTACTACTACGCAGTATTTT